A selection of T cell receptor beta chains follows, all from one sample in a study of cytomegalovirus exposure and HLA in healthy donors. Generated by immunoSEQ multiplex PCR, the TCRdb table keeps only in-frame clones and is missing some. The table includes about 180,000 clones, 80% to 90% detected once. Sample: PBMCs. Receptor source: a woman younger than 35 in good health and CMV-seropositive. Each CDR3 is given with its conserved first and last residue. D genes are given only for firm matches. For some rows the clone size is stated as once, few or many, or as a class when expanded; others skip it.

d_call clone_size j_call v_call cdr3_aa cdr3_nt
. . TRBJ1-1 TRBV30 CAWSPRGLDTEAFF TGTGCCTGGAGTCCTCGCGGGTTGGACACTGAAGCTTTCTTT
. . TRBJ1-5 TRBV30 CAWGDGSPQHF TGTGCCTGGGGAGATGGGTCGCCCCAGCATTTT
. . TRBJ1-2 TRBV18 CASSPSGEYNYGYTF TGTGCCAGCTCACCCTCCGGGGAATATAACTATGGCTACACCTTC
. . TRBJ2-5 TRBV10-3 CAISEGEIRDQETQYF TGTGCCATCAGTGAGGGAGAAATCAGGGACCAAGAGACCCAGTACTTC
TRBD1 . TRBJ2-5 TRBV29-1 CSVGQIIGEIQYF TGCAGCGTGGGACAGATAATAGGGGAGATCCAGTACTTC
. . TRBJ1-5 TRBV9 CASSVSPTGNQPQHF TGTGCCAGCAGCGTAAGTCCTACGGGCAATCAGCCCCAGCATTTT
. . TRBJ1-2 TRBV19 CARPSGGGRKVYTF TGTGCCAGACCCTCCGGCGGGGGGAGAAAGGTCTACACCTTC
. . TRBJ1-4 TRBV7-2 CASSLVPPGGEKLFF TGTGCCAGCAGCTTGGTCCCTCCTGGAGGTGAAAAACTGTTTTTT
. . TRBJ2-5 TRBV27 CASSPRTAQETQYF TGTGCCAGCAGTCCACGGACAGCTCAAGAGACCCAGTACTTC
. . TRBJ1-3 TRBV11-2 CASSVGHSGNTIYF TGTGCCAGCAGCGTAGGACACTCTGGAAACACCATATATTTT
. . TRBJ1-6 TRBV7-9 CASSLWGRNNSPLHF TGTGCCAGCAGCTTATGGGGCCGGAATAATTCACCCCTCCACTTT
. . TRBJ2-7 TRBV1 CTSSQEGTIPPRSYEQYF TGCACCAGCAGCCAAGAGGGGACTATCCCTCCTAGGTCCTACGAGCAGTACTTC
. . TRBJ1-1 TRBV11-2 CASSFVKRQAFF TGTGCTAGCAGCTTTGTCAAGAGGCAAGCTTTCTTT
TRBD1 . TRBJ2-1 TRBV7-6 CASRKIRGTSYNEQFF TGTGCCAGCAGAAAAATCAGGGGGACCTCCTACAATGAGCAGTTCTTC
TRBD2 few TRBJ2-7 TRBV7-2 CASSFGLAGTYEQYF TGTGCCAGCAGCTTTGGACTAGCGGGGACCTACGAGCAGTACTTC
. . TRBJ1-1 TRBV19 CASSISPRLNTEAFF TGTGCCAGTAGTATATCCCCCAGGTTAAACACTGAAGCTTTCTTT
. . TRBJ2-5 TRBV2 CASSGELAGETQYF TGTGCCAGCAGCGGTGAGCTGGCGGGAGAGACCCAGTACTTC
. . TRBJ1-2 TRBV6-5 CASSILGRGYGYTF TGTGCCAGCAGTATATTAGGGAGGGGATATGGCTACACCTTC
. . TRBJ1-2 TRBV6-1 CASSEAPAGYYGYTF TGTGCCAGCAGTGAGGCCCCAGCGGGTTACTATGGCTACACCTTC
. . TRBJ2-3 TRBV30 CAWSVRRDFSSTDTQYF TGTGCCTGGAGTGTACGGAGGGACTTTTCTAGCACAGATACGCAGTATTTT
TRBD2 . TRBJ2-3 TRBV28 CASRLGTSGGSDTQYF TGTGCCAGCAGACTCGGGACTAGCGGGGGGTCAGATACGCAGTATTTT
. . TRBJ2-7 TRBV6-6 CASTGSYEQYF TGTGCCAGCACGGGATCCTACGAGCAGTACTTC
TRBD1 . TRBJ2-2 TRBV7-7 CASSRSPGQGAGELFF TGTGCTAGCAGCCGATCCCCGGGACAGGGGGCCGGGGAGCTGTTTTTT
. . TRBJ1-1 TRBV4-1 CASSQVEGSEAFF TGCGCCAGCAGCCAAGTTGAGGGCTCTGAAGCTTTCTTT
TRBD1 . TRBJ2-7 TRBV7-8 CASSSRWGQPPYEQYF TGTGCCAGCAGCTCTAGGTGGGGACAGCCACCCTACGAGCAGTACTTC
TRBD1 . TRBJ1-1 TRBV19 CASSPSQGGNTEAFF TGTGCCAGTAGTCCGTCACAGGGGGGGAACACTGAAGCTTTCTTT
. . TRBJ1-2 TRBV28 CASSLSPRGDYGYTF TGTGCCAGCAGTTTATCCCCCAGGGGCGACTATGGCTACACCTTC
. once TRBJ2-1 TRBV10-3 CAISIGQFGNEQFF TGTGCCATCAGTATTGGACAGTTTGGCAATGAGCAGTTCTTC
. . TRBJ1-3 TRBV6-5 CASSYQGVLGNTIYF TGTGCCAGCAGTTACCAGGGCGTGCTCGGAAACACCATATATTTT
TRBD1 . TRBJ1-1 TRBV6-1 CASRDRGYSEAFF TGTGCCAGCAGGGACAGGGGATATAGTGAAGCTTTCTTT
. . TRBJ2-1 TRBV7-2 CASSSTRTQLNNEQFF TGTGCCAGCAGCAGTACGAGGACACAACTAAACAATGAGCAGTTCTTC
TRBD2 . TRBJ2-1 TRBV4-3 CASSQDRQPEHWGGDNEQFF TGCGCCAGCAGCCAAGATCGCCAGCCAGAGCATTGGGGAGGGGACAATGAGCAGTTCTTC
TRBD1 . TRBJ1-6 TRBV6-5 CASSYSIHSSGTVLHF TGTGCCAGCAGTTACTCGATCCACTCGTCCGGGACAGTCCTCCACTTT
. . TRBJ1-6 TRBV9 CASSVGGGKVSPLHF TGTGCCAGCAGCGTAGGGGGGGGGAAGGTTTCACCCCTCCACTTT
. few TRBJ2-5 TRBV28 CASSFKETQYF TGTGCCAGCAGTTTCAAAGAGACCCAGTACTTC
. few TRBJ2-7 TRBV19 CASRSESGSAYEQYF TGTGCCAGTAGGAGCGAATCCGGGTCGGCCTACGAGCAGTACTTC
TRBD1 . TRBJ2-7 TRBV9 CASSAGTGGYEQYF TGTGCCAGCAGCGCCGGGACAGGGGGCTACGAGCAGTACTTC
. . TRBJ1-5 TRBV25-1 CASSEGPTGSGQPQHF TGTGCCAGCAGTGAAGGACCCACAGGGTCGGGTCAGCCCCAGCATTTT
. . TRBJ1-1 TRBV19 CASRDRKNTEAFF TGTGCCAGTAGGGACAGAAAGAACACTGAAGCTTTCTTT
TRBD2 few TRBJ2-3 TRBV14 CASRESGLAAADTQYF TGTGCCAGCAGGGAGTCCGGGCTAGCGGCTGCAGATACGCAGTATTTT
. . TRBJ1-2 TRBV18 CASSPAGAASNYGYTF TGTGCCAGCTCACCAGCGGGGGCGGCTTCTAACTATGGCTACACCTTC
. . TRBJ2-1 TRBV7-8 CASCTQVSYNEQFF TGTGCCAGCTGCACTCAGGTCTCCTACAATGAGCAGTTCTTC
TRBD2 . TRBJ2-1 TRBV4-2 CASSQDLAGGYNEQFF TGTGCCAGCAGCCAAGATCTGGCGGGGGGGTACAATGAGCAGTTCTTC
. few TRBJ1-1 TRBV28 CASSFHNLGGTEAFF TGTGCCAGCAGTTTTCATAATTTGGGGGGCACTGAAGCTTTCTTT
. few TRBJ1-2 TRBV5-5 CASSLGFTGLGYTF TGTGCCAGCAGCTTAGGATTTACAGGGCTGGGCTACACCTTC
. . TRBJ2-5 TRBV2 CASTGAVWQETQYF TGTGCCAGCACGGGTGCGGTCTGGCAAGAGACCCAGTACTTC
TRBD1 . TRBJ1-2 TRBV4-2 CASSQEQGYGYTF TGTGCCAGCAGCCAAGAACAGGGGTATGGCTACACCTTC
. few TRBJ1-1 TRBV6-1 CASSEGQENTEAFF TGTGCCAGCAGTGAGGGCCAAGAAAACACTGAAGCTTTCTTT
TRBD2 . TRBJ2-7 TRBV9 CASSVLPSGGSEQYF TGTGCCAGCAGCGTACTCCCTAGCGGGGGTAGCGAGCAGTACTTC
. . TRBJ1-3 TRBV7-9 CASSLALGARPSGNTIYF TGTGCCAGCAGCTTAGCGTTGGGGGCAAGACCCTCTGGAAACACCATATATTTT
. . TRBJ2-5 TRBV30 CAWSRGQAQETQYF TGTGCCTGGAGTCGGGGACAAGCCCAAGAGACCCAGTACTTC
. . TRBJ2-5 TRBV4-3 CASSHLLETQYF TGCGCCAGCAGCCATCTATTGGAGACCCAGTACTTC
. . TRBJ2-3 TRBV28 CASSPMRRGVMDTQYF TGTGCCAGCAGTCCTATGAGGAGGGGTGTGATGGATACGCAGTATTTT
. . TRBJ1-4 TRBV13 CASSRRYGDNEKLFF TGTGCCAGCAGCCGCCGTTACGGAGATAATGAAAAACTGTTTTTT
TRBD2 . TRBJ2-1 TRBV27 CASSPPPTSGGLSYNEQFF TGTGCCAGCAGTCCCCCCCCCACTAGCGGGGGCCTCTCCTACAATGAGCAGTTCTTC
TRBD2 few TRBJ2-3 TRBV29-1 CSVGLAAGPDTQYF TGCAGCGTTGGACTAGCCGCGGGTCCCGATACGCAGTATTTT
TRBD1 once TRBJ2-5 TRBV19 CASDRGRGETQYF TGTGCCAGCGACAGGGGGCGCGGAGAGACCCAGTACTTC
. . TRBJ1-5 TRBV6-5 CASSSHPGYSNQPQHF TGTGCCAGCAGTTCACATCCAGGCTATAGCAATCAGCCCCAGCATTTT
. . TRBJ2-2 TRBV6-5 CASSRDTGELFF TGTGCCAGCAGCCGCGACACCGGGGAGCTGTTTTTT